These 22 T cell receptor beta chains share one sample of origin, sequenced in a study of blood T cell repertoires in COVID-19. The data were produced by immunoSEQ multiplex PCR, yet TCRdb's version contains in-frame clones alone and is incomplete. Here the sample spans fewer than 250,000 clones, roughly 84% being singletons. Sequences were obtained from peripheral blood. These receptors were taken from a woman older than 75 with COVID-19, enrolled during active disease.

Only a few counts were recorded for this clone. J is TRBJ2-7 and V is TRBV7-2; weak D call: TRBD2 (5 bases). Germline loops: CDR1 SGHTA, CDR2 FQGNSA. V was pared by 6 bases and J by 0 bases, with 12 bases between. The CDR3 has 14 residues. The CDR3 DNA is TGTGCCAGCAGTTCTAGCATGAGCTCCTACGAGCAGTACTTC. This gives the protein CASSSSMSSYEQYF.

The gene calls are TRBV7-2 and TRBJ1-5; D is unresolved. Trimming shortened V by 1 base and J by 0 bases, and 7 bases separated the two germline ends. This CDR3 contains 15 residues. Per the germline V gene, CDR1 is SGHTA and CDR2 is FQGNSA. The chain's CDR3 is CASSLDGSSNQPQHF. The CDR3 DNA is TGTGCCAGCAGCTTAGACGGGAGTAGCAATCAGCCCCAGCATTTT.

The chain joins TRBV7-2 to TRBJ2-3; D is possibly TRBD2 (6 bases). Germline lookup yields CDR1 SGHTA and CDR2 FQGNSA. V was clipped by 1 base and J by 8 bases, with 19 bases between them. This CDR3 spans 16 amino acids. The CDR3 nucleotides are TGTGCCAGCAGCTTAGGGGCGGGACCCGCTGACGGTACGCAGTATTTT. It is translated as CASSLGAGPADGTQYF.

The J gene is TRBJ1-4, the V gene TRBV10-3; 9 nucleotides line up with TRBD1. Per the germline V gene, CDR1 is ENHRY and CDR2 is SYGVKD. This CDR3 has 14 residues. V was pared by 10 bases and J by 4 bases, with 7 bases of the junction left unmatched. CDR3 in amino acids: CASHPDRGNEKLFF. The CDR3 coding sequence is TGTGCCAGCCACCCGGACAGGGGTAATGAAAAACTGTTTTTT.

The chain joins TRBV3-1 (or the pseudogene TRBV3-2) to TRBJ2-7; 7 nucleotides align to TRBD1. V was pared by 4 bases and J by 1 base, with 4 bases of the junction left unmatched. The V gene's germline CDR1 is LGHDT and CDR2 YNNKEL (reference sequence). This CDR3 spans 14 amino acids. DNA of the CDR3: TGTGCCAGCAGCCCCATGGGACAGTCCTACGAGCAGTACGTC. Its translation: CASSPMGQSYEQYV.

The CDR3 region has the DNA TGTGCCAGCTCACCAGCGAGCAACGAGCAGTACTTC. It translates to CASSPASNEQYF. This chain uses TRBV18 with TRBJ2-7, with unresolved D. Germline lookup yields CDR1 KGHSH and CDR2 LQKENI. Trimming took 2 bases from V and 5 from J, leaving 7 bases between them. The CDR3 length is 12 residues.

This clone was seen more than once but under ten times. The chain joins TRBV27 to TRBJ1-1; the match to TRBD1 covers 8 bases. Germline V gene data show CDR1 as MNHEY and CDR2 as SMNVEV (reference sequence). The CDR3 extends over 15 amino acids. After removal of 0 bases from V and 5 bases from J, the junction contained 5 bases not matched to a gene. CDR3 in amino acids: CASSLSRGLGTEAFF. The CDR3 DNA reads TGTGCCAGCAGTTTATCCAGGGGGCTGGGAACTGAAGCTTTCTTT.

The chain recombines TRBV21-1 with TRBJ1-5; the D call of TRBD1 is as the table states it, not checked on the DNA. TRBV21-1 is labeled a pseudogene. CDR3 length: 16 amino acids. CDR3 loop: CASSKAQSGGHQPQHF. Here the CDR3 DNA reads TGTGCCAGCAGCAAAGCTCAGTCTGGTGGGCATCAGCCCCAGCATTTT.

This chain joins TRBV6-5 and TRBJ1-5; D gene ambiguous. This CDR3 contains 14 residues. Germline V gene lookup returns CDR1 MNHEY and CDR2 SVGAGI. V lost 5 bases to trimming and J lost 3 bases, with 11 bases between them. DNA of the CDR3: TGTGCCAGCAGTAAAACAGACCCCAATCAGCCCCAGCATTTT. It specifies CASSKTDPNQPQHF.

The gene calls are TRBV6-2 or TRBV6-3 and TRBJ2-2; 13 bases are a match to TRBD2. Germline V gives CDR1 MNHEY, CDR2 SVGEGT. CDR3 length equals 17 residues. Trimming cost V 4 bases and J 7 bases; bases outside gene matches: 9. CDR3 nucleotide sequence: TGTGCCAGCAGTTTCGGGACTAGCGGGGCTCGCGGCGGGGAGCTGTTTTTT. Translation: CASSFGTSGARGGELFF.

A single count supports this clone. This rearrangement joins TRBV20-1 to TRBJ2-1, with a weak D call TRBD2 (6 bases). Germline-derived CDR1 and CDR2 are DFQATT and SNEGSKA (reference sequence). The CDR3 covers 14 residues. Trimming removed 3 bases at V and 1 base at J, with 10 bases between. The CDR3 loop reads CSASLAGSYNEQFF. The CDR3 nucleotides read TGCAGTGCTAGTCTCGCGGGGTCCTACAATGAGCAGTTCTTC.

The chain has TRBV18 and TRBJ2-5; D perhaps matches TRBD2 (6 bases). Germline V gene sequence: CDR1 KGHSH, CDR2 LQKENI. CDR3 length: 14 amino acids. V dropped 5 bases and J dropped 2 bases, with 12 bases sitting between them. For the CDR3, the DNA is TGTGCCAGCTCATTGACTAGGCAACAAGAGACCCAGTACTTC. It encodes CASSLTRQQETQYF.

This chain links TRBV5-1 with TRBJ2-2, with D possibly TRBD1 on 5 matching bases. The CDR3 is made up of 13 amino acids. Trimming removed 2 bases at V and 4 bases at J, with 6 bases between. Germline-derived CDR1 and CDR2 are SGHRS and YFSETQ. For the CDR3, the DNA is TGCGCCAGCAGCTTTGACAGCACCGGGGAGCTGTTTTTT. Translation gives CASSFDSTGELFF.

The chain couples TRBV29-1 to TRBJ1-6; no clear D. The CDR3 consists of 13 residues. Trimming stripped 6 bases from V and 2 bases from J, with 8 bases between. Germline lookup yields CDR1 SQVTM and CDR2 ANQGSEA. CDR3 protein: CSVVETYNSPLHF. The CDR3 bases are TGCAGCGTCGTAGAAACCTATAATTCACCCCTCCACTTT.

J is TRBJ2-1 and V is TRBV18; 7 positions agree with TRBD1. This CDR3 has 16 residues. Germline V lookup: CDR1 KGHSH, CDR2 LQKENI. J was trimmed by 4 bases and V by 2 bases; bases with no gene match: 8. The chain's CDR3 is CASSPGSQGVYNEQFF. The CDR3 nucleotides read TGTGCCAGCTCACCAGGTTCCCAGGGGGTGTACAATGAGCAGTTCTTC.

The chain combines TRBV7-6 with TRBJ2-5; TRBD2 is a possible D gene (6 bases). The CDR3 runs 15 residues. With 5 bases removed from V and 3 bases from J, the gap between germline ends came to 16 bases. The germline V gene encodes CDR1 SGHVS and CDR2 FNYEAQ. The CDR3 coding sequence is TGTGCCAGCAGCGGAGGGTCGGGACCTAAAGAGACCCAGTACTTC. Protein: CASSGGSGPKETQYF.

The rearrangement uses TRBV19 and TRBJ1-2, with 10 bases matching TRBD1. Trimming at V came to 6 bases and at J to 5 bases, leaving 6 bases not matched to a gene. The germline gives CDR1 LNHDA, CDR2 SQIVND (reference sequence). The CDR3 is 14 amino acids. The CDR3 loop reads CASSPGQGFYGYTF. The CDR3 coding sequence is TGTGCCAGTAGCCCGGGACAGGGGTTTTATGGCTACACCTTC. Supplemented by reference TRBV19 and TRBJ1-2, the full variable domain reads DGGITQSPKYLFRKEGQNVTLSCEQNLNHDAMYWYRQDPGQGLRLIYYSQIVNDFQKGDIAEGYSVSREKKESFPLTVTSAQKNPTAFYLCASSPGQGFYGYTFGSGTRLTVV.

The chain combines TRBV11-2 with TRBJ1-2, with D unclear. The germline gives CDR1 SGHAT, CDR2 FQNNGV. The ends were cut back, 4 bases at V and 6 bases at J, with 12 bases in the middle. CDR3 size: 13 residues. CDR3 nucleotides: TGTGCCAGCAGCTCCAACACCCTCGATGGCTACACCTTC. Protein sequence: CASSSNTLDGYTF.

This clone occurred once. This same CDR3 is encoded by further DNA sequences in the sample. The chain recombines TRBV2 with TRBJ1-6, with TRBD1 matching over 9 bases. Germline V gives CDR1 SNHLY, CDR2 FYNNEI. There are 15 residues in the CDR3. V lost 5 bases to trimming and J lost 7 bases; unmatched junction nucleotides: 6. CDR3 nucleotide sequence: TGTGCCAGCAGTCCCGGACAGGGGAGCAATTCACCCCTCCACTTT. Amino acids: CASSPGQGSNSPLHF.

V is TRBV2 and J is TRBJ1-1; 11 bases are shared with TRBD1. CDR1 and CDR2 (germline): SNHLY, FYNNEI. CDR3 length: 15 residues. V shed 3 bases and J 4 bases; nucleotides not matched to a gene: 4. CDR3 sequence: CASSEGQGGGTEAFF. The DNA of the CDR3 is TGTGCCAGCAGTGAGGGACAGGGGGGAGGCACTGAAGCTTTCTTT.

This sequence joins TRBV11-3 and TRBJ1-1; no firm D call. Germline loops: CDR1 SGHNT, CDR2 YENEEA. This CDR3 region has 13 residues. V was trimmed by 4 bases and J by 0 bases, leaving 6 bases between them. The CDR3 region has the DNA TGTGCCAGCAGCTCAAGCATGAACACTGAAGCTTTCTTT. Amino acid sequence: CASSSSMNTEAFF.

This clone was observed a single time. The CDR3 nucleotides read TGCGCCAGCAGTAACAGGGTAGAAACAGATACGCAGTATTTT. Protein: CASSNRVETDTQYF. The chain joins TRBV5-1 to TRBJ2-3; D may be TRBD1 (6 bases). The CDR3 spans 14 residues. Deletions cut 5 bases from V and 3 bases from J, with 13 bases between. Germline-derived CDR1 and CDR2 are SGHRS and YFSETQ.